This T cell receptor (beta chain) was documented in a study of cytomegalovirus exposure and HLA in healthy donors. CDR1 and CDR2 from the germline V gene are SGHAT and FQNNGV. V was cut by 3 bases and J by 1 base, with 9 bases left in between. This CDR3 has 14 residues. PCR involved 60 Vbeta and 13 Jbeta primers. Repertoires were generated with immunoSEQ multiplex PCR, while TCRdb's copy carries only in-frame clones and drops some. The table shows roughly 66,000 clones, with about 84% occurring only once. Sequencing was done on a sample of PBMCs. This chain uses TRBV11-2 with TRBJ1-1, with D hard to call. This clonotype originated in a man between 18 and 35 years old in good health and CMV-seropositive. In nucleotides, the CDR3 is TGTGCCAGCAGCTTCATCGAGTCGAACACTGAAGCTTTCTTT. Encoded protein: CASSFIESNTEAFF.